The clone carrying this T cell receptor (beta chain) was seen more than once but under ten times. The study drew participants aged about 18 to 89 years from 20 to 30 US areas. The study assigned cohorts using participant-reported clinical history. Cohort 3 donors counted as recovered after two negative PCRs, clearance, or resolved symptoms. The data were taken from a study of blood T cell repertoires in COVID-19. Only in-frame clones appear in the TCRdb table, and some are missing; sequencing was by immunoSEQ multiplex PCR. The table lists about 350,000 clones, roughly 87% of them singletons, with approximately 3.1% in the top ten. This CDR3 is built from 17 residues. Looked up from germline, CDR1 is MNHEY and CDR2 is SMNVEV (reference sequence). The V segment lost 6 bases and the J segment 0 bases; nucleotides outside the gene matches: 10.

Source material: PBMCs or T cells enriched from blood (not recorded which). This sequence joins TRBV27 and TRBJ2-7; 11 bases line up with TRBD2. The receptor was derived from a woman in her thirties who had recovered from COVID-19. The CDR3 DNA follows: TGTGCCAGCAGCCTCTCAGGACTAGCGGGTAGCTCCTACGAGCAGTACTTC. It is translated as CASSLSGLAGSSYEQYF.